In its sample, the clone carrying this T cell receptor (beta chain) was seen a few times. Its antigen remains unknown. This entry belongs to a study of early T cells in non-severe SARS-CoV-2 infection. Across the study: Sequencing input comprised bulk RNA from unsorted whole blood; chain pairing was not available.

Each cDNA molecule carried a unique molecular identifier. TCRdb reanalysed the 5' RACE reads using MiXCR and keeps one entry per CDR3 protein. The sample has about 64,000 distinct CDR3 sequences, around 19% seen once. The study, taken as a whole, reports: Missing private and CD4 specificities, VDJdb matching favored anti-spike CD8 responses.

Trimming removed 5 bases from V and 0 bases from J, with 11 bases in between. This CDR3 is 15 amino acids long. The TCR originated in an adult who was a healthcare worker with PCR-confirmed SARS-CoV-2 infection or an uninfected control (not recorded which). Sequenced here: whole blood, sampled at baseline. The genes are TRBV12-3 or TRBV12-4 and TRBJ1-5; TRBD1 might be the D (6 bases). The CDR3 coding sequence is TGTGCCAGCAGTAGCACAGGGTATAGCAATCAGCCCCAGCATTTT. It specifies CASSSTGYSNQPQHF.